One and the same sample provided the 25 T cell receptor beta chains below, sequenced in a study of T cell changes during pregnancy in multiple sclerosis. Sequencing used immunoSEQ multiplex PCR; TCRdb keeps in-frame clones, though not all of them. The data contain 81,000 or so clones, approximately 91% of them singletons. The material was PBMCs, obtained in the first trimester of pregnancy. The receptor set was obtained from a female donor in good health, serving as a control in a pregnancy study. Some clones in this sample may be carry-over from other donors' samples.

The CDR3 DNA reads as TGTGCCAGCAGCTTAGTTTTACGACACCTGAACACTGAAGCTTTCTTT. As protein: CASSLVLRHLNTEAFF. J is TRBJ1-1 and V is TRBV7-2; no clear D. CDR3 length equals 16 residues. Germline-derived CDR1 and CDR2 are SGHTA and FQGNSA. With 1 base removed from V and 0 bases from J, the gap between germline ends came to 12 bases.

This chain links TRBV19 with TRBJ1-2; TRBD1 is a possible D gene (6 bases). Germline CDR1 LNHDA, CDR2 SQIVND (reference sequence). The CDR3 is 14 amino acids. Trimming took off 7 bases at V and 0 bases at J, with 12 bases between the two ends. CDR3 in amino acids: CASTTQGTNYGYTF. The CDR3 DNA is TGTGCCAGTACAACTCAGGGGACTAACTATGGCTACACCTTC.

A word on this clone: This sample includes further DNA sequences coding for the same CDR3. The J gene is TRBJ2-7, the V gene TRBV28, with TRBD1 matching 9 bases. Per the germline V gene, CDR1 is MDHEN and CDR2 is SYDVKM. The CDR3 has 15 residues. After removal of 4 bases from V and 2 bases from J, the junction contained 6 bases not matched to a gene. The CDR3 DNA reads as TGTGCCAGCAGTTACGGACAGGGGTCTACCTACGAGCAGTACTTC. The encoded protein is CASSYGQGSTYEQYF.

The V call is TRBV5-1, the J call TRBJ2-5, with a tentative D call TRBD1 (6 bases). This CDR3 contains 14 residues. V gave up 6 bases and J gave up 2 bases, with 14 bases separating them. Germline V lookup: CDR1 SGHRS, CDR2 YFSETQ. Here the CDR3 reads CASTQAGQQETQYF. CDR3 bases: TGCGCCAGCACCCAGGCCGGACAGCAAGAGACCCAGTACTTC.

This rearrangement joins TRBV29-1 to TRBJ2-1; 10 bases are shared with TRBD2. Germline-derived CDR1 and CDR2 are SQVTM and ANQGSEA. This CDR3 region has 14 residues. V gave up 8 bases and J gave up 8 bases; unmatched junction bases: 12. The CDR3 reads CSSSGLAALDEQFF. DNA of the CDR3: TGCAGCTCAAGTGGACTAGCGGCCTTGGATGAGCAGTTCTTC.

The rearrangement joins TRBV2 to TRBJ1-2; D may be TRBD1 (6 bases). Germline V gene sequence: CDR1 SNHLY, CDR2 FYNNEI. V was cut by 6 bases and J by 5 bases, with 10 bases left in between. This CDR3 is 12 amino acids long. The CDR3 is CASSETGYGYTF. The DNA for the CDR3 is TGTGCCAGCAGCGAAACAGGGTATGGCTACACCTTC.

The rearrangement links TRBV10-3 to TRBJ1-2; weak D call: TRBD1 (5 bases). CDR1 and CDR2 from the germline V gene are ENHRY and SYGVKD. With 7 bases removed from V and 6 bases from J, the gap between germline ends came to 12 bases. This CDR3 spans 12 amino acids. As DNA, the CDR3 is TGTGCCATCACCCCCGGGGGTAATGGCTACACCTTC. It codes for CAITPGGNGYTF.

This clone was seen once. The chain is built from TRBV7-8 and TRBJ1-1, with D possibly TRBD1 on 5 matching bases. V lost 3 bases, J lost 8 bases, and 13 bases lay in between. CDR3 length: 13 amino acids. CDR1 is SGHVS, CDR2 FQNEAQ, per germline. The CDR3, as DNA: TGTGCCAGCAGCTTTTCGGTGTCAGGGGAAGCTTTCTTT. It codes for CASSFSVSGEAFF.

The V and J genes are TRBV10-2 and TRBJ2-7; D possibly corresponds to TRBD2 (5 bases). This CDR3 has 14 residues. Trimming took 2 bases from V and 3 from J, leaving 11 bases between them. Germline V gene sequence: CDR1 WSHSY, CDR2 SAAADI. In DNA form, the CDR3 reads TGCGCCAGCAGTGAGCGGGGAGCCCTCTACGAGCAGTACTTC. Translated: CASSERGALYEQYF.

Note on this clone: Relative to the germline gene, one junction end is altered; a read error may explain this. J is TRBJ1-2 and V is TRBV5-8, with a weak D call TRBD1 (5 bases). This CDR3 spans 11 amino acids. Germline V gene lookup returns CDR1 SGHTS and CDR2 YDEGEE. The CDR3 bases are TGTGCCAGCAGCCTTGAGACAGTCTCAGCCTTC. The encoded protein is CASSLETVSAF.

The gene calls are TRBV4-2 and TRBJ2-3; 8 nucleotides agree with TRBD2. Looked up from germline, CDR1 is LGHNA and CDR2 is YNFKEQ. This CDR3 has 17 amino acids. Trimming cost V 0 bases and J 4 bases; bases outside gene matches: 9. The CDR3 region is CASSQEVPGRGSDTQYF. DNA of the CDR3: TGTGCCAGCAGCCAAGAAGTCCCCGGGAGGGGGTCAGATACGCAGTATTTT.

The chain joins TRBV13 to TRBJ2-3; weak D call: TRBD1 (5 bases). V was trimmed by 0 bases and J by 1 base, leaving 8 bases between them. This CDR3 is built from 15 residues. The germline gives CDR1 PRHDT, CDR2 FYEKMQ (reference sequence). DNA of the CDR3: TGTGCCAGCAGCTTAGGCCCAGGGCGCACAGATACGCAGTATTTT. This codes for CASSLGPGRTDTQYF.

The rearrangement joins TRBV7-9 to TRBJ2-1; the match to TRBD1 covers 7 bases. Per germline, CDR1 SEHNR and CDR2 FQNEAQ (reference sequence). After removal of 4 bases from V and 5 bases from J, the junction contained 5 bases not matched to a gene. This CDR3 is 14 amino acids long. Here the CDR3 DNA reads TGTGCCAGCAGCTGGACAGGATCAGACAATGAGCAGTTCTTC. It encodes CASSWTGSDNEQFF.

The chain uses TRBV28 and TRBJ1-1; D gene ambiguous. Trimming shortened V by 1 base and J by 0 bases, and 18 bases separated the two germline ends. The CDR3 contains 18 residues. Germline assignment: CDR1 MDHEN and CDR2 SYDVKM. The CDR3 spells CASSLFGEAGAMNTEAFF. DNA of the CDR3: TGTGCCAGCAGTTTATTCGGGGAGGCAGGTGCCATGAACACTGAAGCTTTCTTT.

The chain has TRBV7-2 and TRBJ1-3; tentatively, D is TRBD1 (6 bases). Judging by the DNA end, TRBJ2-2 fits better; the J call may be wrong. The CDR3 is 14 amino acids. Germline V CDR1 and CDR2: SGHTA, FQGNSA. The CDR3 sequence is CASSYSQGNGELFF. CDR3 sequence (DNA): TGTGCCAGCAGCTATTCACAGGGTAACGGGGAGCTGTTTTTT.

The genes are TRBV28 and TRBJ2-1, with TRBD2 matching over 13 bases. J was trimmed by 10 bases and V by 6 bases; bases with no gene match: 18. The CDR3 sequence is 18 residues long. In germline, CDR1 is MDHEN, CDR2 SYDVKM. The CDR3 protein is CASSPIGLAGVQGEEQFF. As DNA, the CDR3 is TGTGCCAGCAGCCCTATTGGACTAGCGGGAGTCCAAGGGGAAGAGCAGTTCTTC. The entire variable domain, with the rest obtained from reference TRBV28 and TRBJ2-1, is as follows: DVKVTQSSRYLVKRTGEKVFLECVQDMDHENMFWYRQDPGLGLRLIYFSYDVKMKEKGDIPEGYSVSREKKERFSLILESASTNQTSMYLCASSPIGLAGVQGEEQFFGPGTRLTVL.

The chain recombines TRBV5-5 with TRBJ2-1, with 10 positions matching TRBD2. J lost 8 bases, V lost 3 bases, and 8 bases had no gene match. The CDR3 spans 15 residues. Germline CDR1 reads SGHKS; CDR2 reads YYEKEE (reference sequence). CDR3 DNA: TGTGCCAGCAGCTCGCTAGCGGGAGCTTCCCATGAGCAGTTCTTC. This sequence encodes CASSSLAGASHEQFF.

This clone was seen only once. The chain employs TRBV6-5 and TRBJ1-3; no clear D. This CDR3 is built from 12 residues. V lost 8 bases and J lost 7, with 12 bases in between. Germline V gene data show CDR1 as MNHEY and CDR2 as SVGAGI. This CDR3 reads CASGLKGNTIYF. In nucleotides, the CDR3 is TGTGCCAGCGGACTAAAAGGGAACACCATATATTTT.

V and J are TRBV28 and TRBJ1-5; possibly TRBD1 for D (6 bases). The CDR3 contains 13 residues. V lost 6 bases to trimming and J lost 3 bases, with 9 bases between them. CDR1 and CDR2 (germline): MDHEN, SYDVKM. CDR3 sequence: CASRWTVNQPQHF. DNA for the CDR3: TGTGCCAGCAGGTGGACAGTCAATCAGCCCCAGCATTTT.

This clone has just one count. The chain uses TRBV30 and TRBJ2-2, with 8 bases fitting TRBD2. CDR1 is GTSNPN, CDR2 SVGIG, per germline (reference sequence). V shed 4 bases, J shed 3 bases, and the junction held 7 bases outside the gene matches. The CDR3 covers 15 residues. As DNA, the CDR3 is TGTGCCTGGATCCGAGCGGGAGCGGACACCGGGGAGCTGTTTTTT. It is translated as CAWIRAGADTGELFF.

The genes are TRBV7-2 and TRBJ2-7, with TRBD1 as a possible D gene (6 bases). In germline, CDR1 is SGHTA, CDR2 FQGNSA. Between the trimmed V and J ends, which lost 4 bases and 1 base, there was a span of 11 bases. CDR3 length: 14 residues. CDR3 in DNA: TGTGCCAGCAGCTCAAGACAGGCGTCCTACGAGCAGTACTTC. This translates into CASSSRQASYEQYF.

The chain links TRBV18 to TRBJ1-1; D uncertain. The V end was cut by 5 bases, the J end by 1 base, with 8 bases between. The length of the CDR3 is 13 residues. The germline V gene encodes CDR1 KGHSH and CDR2 LQKENI. CDR3 bases: TGTGCCAGCTCAAAAACAGCGAACACTGAAGCTTTCTTT. This sequence encodes CASSKTANTEAFF.

This sequence joins TRBV29-1 and TRBJ1-1, with a possible D match to TRBD1 (6 bases). Germline-derived CDR1 and CDR2 are SQVTM and ANQGSEA. V was cut by 4 bases and J by 3 bases, with 12 bases left in between. This CDR3 is 13 amino acids long. The CDR3 bases are TGCAGCGTTGCGCCCAGGGGATACACTGAAGCTTTCTTT. Amino acid sequence: CSVAPRGYTEAFF.

About this clone itself: Other DNA sequences of this sample code for an identical CDR3. The chain combines TRBV18 with TRBJ2-7; D call uncertain. This CDR3 has 13 amino acids. Per the germline V gene, CDR1 is KGHSH and CDR2 is LQKENI. V lost 6 bases, J lost 0 bases, and 9 bases lay in between. This CDR3 is CASSPSSSYEQYF. The CDR3 DNA reads as TGTGCCAGCTCTCCCTCTAGCTCCTACGAGCAGTACTTC.

V usage is TRBV5-1 and J usage is TRBJ2-5; TRBD1 aligns across 9 bases. The J call is doubtful: the DNA matches TRBJ2-7 better. The CDR3 is 14 residues long. CDR1 SGHRS and CDR2 YFSETQ come from the germline V gene. CDR3 sequence (DNA): TGCGCCAGCAGAGACAGGGGGACCTCCTACGAGCAGTACTTC. This codes for CASRDRGTSYEQYF.